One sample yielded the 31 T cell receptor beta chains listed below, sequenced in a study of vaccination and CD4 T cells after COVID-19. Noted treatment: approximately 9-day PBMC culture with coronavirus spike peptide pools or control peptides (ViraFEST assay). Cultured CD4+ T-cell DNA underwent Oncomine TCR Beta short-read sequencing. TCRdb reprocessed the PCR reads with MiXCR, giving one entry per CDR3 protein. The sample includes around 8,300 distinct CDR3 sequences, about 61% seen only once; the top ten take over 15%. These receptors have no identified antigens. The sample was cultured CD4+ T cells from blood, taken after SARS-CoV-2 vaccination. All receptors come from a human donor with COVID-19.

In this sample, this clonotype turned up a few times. CDR3 in DNA: TGTGCCAGCAGCTCGGGACAGGGGACGATTACTGAAAAACTGTTTTTT. It codes for CASSSGQGTITEKLFF. V usage is TRBV7-2 and J usage is TRBJ1-4, with 10 bases matching TRBD1. The CDR3 is 16 amino acids. The trim removed 4 bases at V and 7 bases at J, leaving 9 bases unmatched. Germline lookup yields CDR1 SGHTA and CDR2 FQGNSA.

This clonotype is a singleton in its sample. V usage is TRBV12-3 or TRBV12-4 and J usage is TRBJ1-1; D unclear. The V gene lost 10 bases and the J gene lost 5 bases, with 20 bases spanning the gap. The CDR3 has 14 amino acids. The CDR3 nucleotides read TGTGCCACCGGTCCGTACTCGTCGGGGACTGAAGCTTTCTTT. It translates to CATGPYSSGTEAFF.

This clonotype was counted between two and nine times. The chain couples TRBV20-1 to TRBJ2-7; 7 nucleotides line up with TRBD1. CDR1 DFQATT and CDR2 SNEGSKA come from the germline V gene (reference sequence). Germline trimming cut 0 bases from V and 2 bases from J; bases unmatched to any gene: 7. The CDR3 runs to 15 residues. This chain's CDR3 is CSARDPTGSPYEQYF. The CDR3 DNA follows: TGCAGTGCTAGAGACCCGACAGGGTCCCCCTACGAGCAGTACTTC.

This chain's CDR3 is CAISVASLSTDTQYF. The CDR3 nucleotides are TGTGCCATCAGTGTCGCCAGCCTAAGCACAGATACGCAGTATTTT. The rearrangement uses TRBV10-3 and TRBJ2-3, with D hard to call. CDR3 length: 15 amino acids. Germline-derived CDR1 and CDR2 are ENHRY and SYGVKD. The V end was cut by 4 bases, the J end by 0 bases, with 11 bases between.

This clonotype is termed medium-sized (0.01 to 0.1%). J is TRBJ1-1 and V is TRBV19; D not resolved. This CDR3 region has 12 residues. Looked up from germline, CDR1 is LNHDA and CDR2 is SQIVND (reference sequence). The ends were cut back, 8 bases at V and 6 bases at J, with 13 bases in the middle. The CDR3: CASGVEGPEAFF. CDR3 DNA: TGTGCCAGTGGGGTAGAAGGGCCTGAAGCTTTCTTT.

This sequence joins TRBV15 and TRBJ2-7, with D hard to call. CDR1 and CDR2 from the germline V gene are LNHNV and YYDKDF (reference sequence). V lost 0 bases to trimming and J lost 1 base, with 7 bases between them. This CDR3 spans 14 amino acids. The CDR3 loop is CATSRDPGSYEQYF. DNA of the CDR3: TGTGCCACCAGCAGAGATCCCGGATCCTACGAGCAGTACTTC.

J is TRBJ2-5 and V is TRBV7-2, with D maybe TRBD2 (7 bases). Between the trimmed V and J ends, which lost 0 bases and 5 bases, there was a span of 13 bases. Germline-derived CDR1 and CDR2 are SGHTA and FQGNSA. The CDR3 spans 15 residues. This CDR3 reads CASSLAGGPGETQYF. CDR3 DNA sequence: TGTGCCAGCAGCTTAGCGGGGGGGCCCGGTGAGACCCAGTACTTC.

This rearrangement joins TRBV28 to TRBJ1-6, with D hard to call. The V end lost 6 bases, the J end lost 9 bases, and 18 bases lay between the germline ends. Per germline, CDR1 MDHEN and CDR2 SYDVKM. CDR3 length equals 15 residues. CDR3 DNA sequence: TGTGCCAGCAGCCGACAACTACTACCTTTTTCACCCCTCCACTTT. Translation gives CASSRQLLPFSPLHF.

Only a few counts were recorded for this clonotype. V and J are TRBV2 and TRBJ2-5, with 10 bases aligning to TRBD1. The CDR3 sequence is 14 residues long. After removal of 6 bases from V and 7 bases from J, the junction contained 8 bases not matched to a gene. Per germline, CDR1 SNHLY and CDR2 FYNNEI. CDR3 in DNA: TGTGCCAGCAGCGGTGGACAGGGGGGCGGGACCCAGTACTTC. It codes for CASSGGQGGGTQYF.

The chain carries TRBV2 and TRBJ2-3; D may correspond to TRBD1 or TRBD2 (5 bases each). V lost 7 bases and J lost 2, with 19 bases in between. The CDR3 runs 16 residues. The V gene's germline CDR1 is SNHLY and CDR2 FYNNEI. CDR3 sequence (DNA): TGTGCCAGCACTCGTCCGGGACGGATCCCCACAGATACGCAGTATTTT. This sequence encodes CASTRPGRIPTDTQYF. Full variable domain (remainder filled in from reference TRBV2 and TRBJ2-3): EPEVTQTPSHQVTQMGQEVILRCVPISNHLYFYWYRQILGQKVEFLVSFYNNEISEKSEIFDDQFSVERPDGSNFTLKIRSTKLEDSAMYFCASTRPGRIPTDTQYFGPGTRLTVL.

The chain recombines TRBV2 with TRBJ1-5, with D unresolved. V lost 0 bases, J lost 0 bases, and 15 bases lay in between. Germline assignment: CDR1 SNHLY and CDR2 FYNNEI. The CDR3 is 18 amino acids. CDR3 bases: TGTGCCAGCAGTGAAGCGCTAGGCAGTTTCTATAGCAATCAGCCCCAGCATTTT. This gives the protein CASSEALGSFYSNQPQHF.

The CDR3 loop reads CASRTGTLKHNEQFF. Here the CDR3 DNA reads TGTGCCAGCAGGACCGGGACACTCAAACACAATGAGCAGTTCTTC. The chain employs TRBV6-1 and TRBJ2-1; possible D gene TRBD1, 6 bases. Germline lookup yields CDR1 MNHNS and CDR2 SASEGT. The CDR3 consists of 15 residues. V was cut by 6 bases and J by 5 bases, with 17 bases left in between.

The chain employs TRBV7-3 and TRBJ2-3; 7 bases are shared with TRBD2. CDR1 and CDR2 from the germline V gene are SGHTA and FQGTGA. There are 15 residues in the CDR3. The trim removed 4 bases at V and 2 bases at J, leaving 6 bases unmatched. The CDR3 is CASSSAGVITDTQYF. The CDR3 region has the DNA TGTGCCAGCAGCTCCGCGGGGGTGATCACAGATACGCAGTATTTT.

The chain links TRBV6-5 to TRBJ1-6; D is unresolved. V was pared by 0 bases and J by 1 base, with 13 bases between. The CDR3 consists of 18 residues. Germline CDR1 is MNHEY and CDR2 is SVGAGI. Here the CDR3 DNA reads TGTGCCAGCAGTTACTCGAAAGGGTTATGGTCCTATAATTCACCCCTCCACTTT. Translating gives CASSYSKGLWSYNSPLHF.

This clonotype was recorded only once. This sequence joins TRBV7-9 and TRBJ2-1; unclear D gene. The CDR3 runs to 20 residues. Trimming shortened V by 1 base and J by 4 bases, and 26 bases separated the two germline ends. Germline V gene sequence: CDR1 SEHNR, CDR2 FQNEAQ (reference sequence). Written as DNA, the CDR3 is TGTGCCAGCAGCTTAGTAGGTGGACCCGCAAGCAAACTGTCGTACAATGAGCAGTTCTTC. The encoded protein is CASSLVGGPASKLSYNEQFF.

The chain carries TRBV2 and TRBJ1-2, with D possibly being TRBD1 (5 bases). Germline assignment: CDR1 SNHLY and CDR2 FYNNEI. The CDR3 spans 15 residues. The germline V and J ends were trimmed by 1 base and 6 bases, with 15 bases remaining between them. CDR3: CASSEGAGRVDGYTF. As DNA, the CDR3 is TGTGCCAGCAGTGAAGGGGCAGGGCGGGTAGATGGCTACACCTTC.

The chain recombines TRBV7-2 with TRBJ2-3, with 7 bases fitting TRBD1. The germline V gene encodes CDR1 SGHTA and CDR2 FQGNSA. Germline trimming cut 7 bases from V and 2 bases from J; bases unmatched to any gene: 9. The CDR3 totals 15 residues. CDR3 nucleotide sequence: TGTGCCAGCACCGTTCTCGGACAGGACACAGATACGCAGTATTTT. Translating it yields CASTVLGQDTDTQYF.

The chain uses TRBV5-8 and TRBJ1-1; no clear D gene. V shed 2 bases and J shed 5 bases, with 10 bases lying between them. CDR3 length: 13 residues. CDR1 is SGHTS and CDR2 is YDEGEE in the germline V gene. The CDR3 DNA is TGTGCCAGCAGCTTCTCCCGGGGAACTGAAGCTTTCTTT. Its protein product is CASSFSRGTEAFF.

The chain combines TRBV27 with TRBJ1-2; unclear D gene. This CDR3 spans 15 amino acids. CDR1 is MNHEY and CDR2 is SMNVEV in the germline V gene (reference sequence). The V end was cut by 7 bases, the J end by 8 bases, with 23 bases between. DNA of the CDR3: TGTGCCAGCAAAACCCTTTGGAAGGAAAGCAGCGGCTACACCTTC. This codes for CASKTLWKESSGYTF.

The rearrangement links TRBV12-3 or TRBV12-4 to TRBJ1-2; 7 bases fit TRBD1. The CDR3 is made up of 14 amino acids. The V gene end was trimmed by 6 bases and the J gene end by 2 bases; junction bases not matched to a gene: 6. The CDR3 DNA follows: TGTGCCAGCAGACTACAGGGGCCAAACTATGGCTACACCTTC. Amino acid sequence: CASRLQGPNYGYTF.

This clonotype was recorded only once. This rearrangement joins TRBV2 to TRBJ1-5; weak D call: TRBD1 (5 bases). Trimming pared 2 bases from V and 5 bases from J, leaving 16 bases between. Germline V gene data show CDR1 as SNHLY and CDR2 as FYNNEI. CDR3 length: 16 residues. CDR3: CASSELRGLKDQPQHF. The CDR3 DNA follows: TGTGCCAGCAGTGAATTGAGGGGCTTGAAGGATCAGCCCCAGCATTTT.

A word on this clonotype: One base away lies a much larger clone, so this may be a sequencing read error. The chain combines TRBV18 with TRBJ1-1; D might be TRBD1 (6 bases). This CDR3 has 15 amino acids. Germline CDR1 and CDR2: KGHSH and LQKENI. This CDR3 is CASPPGTLPNTEAFF. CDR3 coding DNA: TGTGCCAGCCCACCAGGGACACTCCCGAACACTGAAGCTTTCTTT.

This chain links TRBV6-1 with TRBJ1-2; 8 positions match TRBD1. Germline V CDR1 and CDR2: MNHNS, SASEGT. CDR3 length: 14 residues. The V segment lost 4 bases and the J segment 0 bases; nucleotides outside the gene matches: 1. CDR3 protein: CASSGGQANYGYTF. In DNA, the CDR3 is TGTGCCAGCAGTGGGGGACAGGCTAACTATGGCTACACCTTC.

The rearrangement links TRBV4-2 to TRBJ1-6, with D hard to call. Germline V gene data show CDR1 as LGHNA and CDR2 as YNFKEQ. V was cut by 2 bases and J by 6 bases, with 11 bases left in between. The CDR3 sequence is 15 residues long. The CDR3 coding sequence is TGTGCCAGCAGCCAATTTTCAGAAGCTAATTCACCCCTCCACTTT. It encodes CASSQFSEANSPLHF.

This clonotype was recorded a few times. The CDR3, as DNA: TGTGCCAGCAGTGCGACAGGGAGTTCACCCCTCCACTTT. Translating gives CASSATGSSPLHF. The V call is TRBV12-3 or TRBV12-4, the J call TRBJ1-6; 7 bases are shared with TRBD1. V lost 5 bases and J lost 9; bases outside the gene matches: 4. The CDR3 extends over 13 amino acids.

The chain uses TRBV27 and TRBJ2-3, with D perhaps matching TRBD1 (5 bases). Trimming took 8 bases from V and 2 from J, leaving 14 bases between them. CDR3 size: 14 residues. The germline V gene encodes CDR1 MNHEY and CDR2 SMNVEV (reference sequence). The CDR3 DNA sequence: TGTGCCAGCGCGGACATCTCTTTCACAGATACGCAGTATTTT. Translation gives CASADISFTDTQYF.

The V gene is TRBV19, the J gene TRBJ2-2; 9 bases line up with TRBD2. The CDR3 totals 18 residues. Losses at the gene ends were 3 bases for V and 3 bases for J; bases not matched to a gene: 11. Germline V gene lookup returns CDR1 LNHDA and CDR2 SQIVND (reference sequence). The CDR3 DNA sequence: TGTGCCAGTAGTATCACCAGGACTAGCGTTTCCCACACCGGGGAGCTGTTTTTT. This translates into CASSITRTSVSHTGELFF.

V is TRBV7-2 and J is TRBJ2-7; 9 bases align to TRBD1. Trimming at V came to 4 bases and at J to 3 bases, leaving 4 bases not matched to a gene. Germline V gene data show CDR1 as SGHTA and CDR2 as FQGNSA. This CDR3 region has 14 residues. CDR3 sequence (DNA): TGTGCCAGCAGCTCCGGGACAGGGCACTACGAGCAGTACTTC. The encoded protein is CASSSGTGHYEQYF.

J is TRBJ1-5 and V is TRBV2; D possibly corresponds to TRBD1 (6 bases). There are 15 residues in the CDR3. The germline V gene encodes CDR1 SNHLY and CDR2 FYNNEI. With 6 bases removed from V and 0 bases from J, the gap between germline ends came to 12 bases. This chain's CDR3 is CASSGRTDSNQPQHF. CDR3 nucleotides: TGTGCCAGCAGCGGCCGGACAGATAGCAATCAGCCCCAGCATTTT.

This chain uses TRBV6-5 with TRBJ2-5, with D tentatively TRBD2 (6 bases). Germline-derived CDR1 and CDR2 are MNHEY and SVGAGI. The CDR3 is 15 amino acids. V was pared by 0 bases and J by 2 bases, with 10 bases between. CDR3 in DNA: TGTGCCAGCAGTTACTCGGCAGGGAGGCAAGAGACCCAGTACTTC. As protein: CASSYSAGRQETQYF.

The CDR3 spells CSGIADSLREQYF. The DNA of the CDR3 is TGCAGTGGAATAGCGGATTCCCTACGAGAGCAGTACTTC. This chain joins TRBV20-1 and TRBJ2-7; TRBD2 might be the D (6 bases). CDR1 is DFQATT and CDR2 is SNEGSKA in the germline V gene (reference sequence). The CDR3 length is 13 residues. V was cut by 7 bases and J by 7 bases, with 20 bases left in between.